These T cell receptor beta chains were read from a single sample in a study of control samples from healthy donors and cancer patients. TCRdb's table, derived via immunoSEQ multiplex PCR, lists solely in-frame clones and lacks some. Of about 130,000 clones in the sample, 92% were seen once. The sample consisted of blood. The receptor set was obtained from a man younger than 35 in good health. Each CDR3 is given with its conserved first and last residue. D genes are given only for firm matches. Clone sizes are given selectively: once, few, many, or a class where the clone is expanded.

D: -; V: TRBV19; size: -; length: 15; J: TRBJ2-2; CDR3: CASSTPGQGIGELFF; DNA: TGTGCCAGTAGTACCCCGGGACAAGGTATCGGGGAGCTGTTTTTT
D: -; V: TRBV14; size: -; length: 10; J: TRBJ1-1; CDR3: CASSHAEAFF; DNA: TGTGCCAGCAGCCACGCTGAAGCTTTCTTT
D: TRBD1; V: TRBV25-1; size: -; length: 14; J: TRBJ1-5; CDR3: CASRGQDSNQPQHF; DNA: TGTGCCAGCAGGGGACAGGATAGCAATCAGCCCCAGCATTTT
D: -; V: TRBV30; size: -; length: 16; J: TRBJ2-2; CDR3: CAWSLERPTNTGELFF; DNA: TGTGCCTGGAGTTTAGAGAGGCCGACGAACACCGGGGAGCTGTTTTTT
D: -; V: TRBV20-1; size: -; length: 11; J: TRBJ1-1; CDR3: CSARIWAEAFF; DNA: TGCAGTGCTAGAATTTGGGCTGAAGCTTTCTTT
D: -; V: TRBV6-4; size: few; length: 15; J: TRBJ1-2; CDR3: CASSDSGSHSDGYTF; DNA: TGTGCCAGCAGTGACTCAGGCAGCCATTCGGATGGCTACACCTTC
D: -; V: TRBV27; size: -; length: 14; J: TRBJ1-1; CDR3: CASSSRGMNTEAFF; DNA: TGTGCCAGCAGTTCCCGGGGAATGAACACTGAAGCTTTCTTT
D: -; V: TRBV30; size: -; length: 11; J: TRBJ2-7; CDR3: CAWSQQYEQYF; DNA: TGTGCCTGGAGTCAACAGTACGAGCAGTACTTC
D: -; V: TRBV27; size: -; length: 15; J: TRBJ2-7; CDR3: CASSPLVAGSYEQYF; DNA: TGTGCCAGCAGTCCGCTAGTTGCCGGTTCCTACGAGCAGTACTTC
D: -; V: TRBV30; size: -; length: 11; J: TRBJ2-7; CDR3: CAWSVSYEQYF; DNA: TGTGCCTGGAGTGTCTCCTACGAGCAGTACTTC
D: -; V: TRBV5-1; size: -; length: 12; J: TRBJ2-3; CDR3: CASGGSTDTQYF; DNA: TGCGCCAGCGGAGGGAGCACAGATACGCAGTATTTT
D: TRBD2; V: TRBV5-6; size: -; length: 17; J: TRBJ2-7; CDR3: CASSFLPGLAGRYEQYF; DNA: TGTGCCAGCAGCTTTCTCCCGGGACTAGCGGGGAGGTACGAGCAGTACTTC
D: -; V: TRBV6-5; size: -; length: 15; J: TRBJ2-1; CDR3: CASRLAPGLSNEQFF; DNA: TGTGCCAGCAGATTAGCCCCGGGGTTGTCCAATGAGCAGTTCTTC
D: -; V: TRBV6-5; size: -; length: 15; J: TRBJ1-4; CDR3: CASSPQVATNEKLFF; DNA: TGTGCCAGCAGTCCGCAGGTTGCAACTAATGAAAAACTGTTTTTT
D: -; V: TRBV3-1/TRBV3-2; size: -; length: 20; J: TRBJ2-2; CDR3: CASSQDNRAYRHTYTGELFF; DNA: TGTGCCAGCAGCCAAGACAACAGGGCCTACCGACACACGTACACCGGGGAGCTGTTTTTT
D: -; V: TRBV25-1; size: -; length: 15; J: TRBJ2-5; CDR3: CASSVLREYQETQYF; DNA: TGTGCCAGCAGTGTATTAAGAGAATACCAAGAGACCCAGTACTTC
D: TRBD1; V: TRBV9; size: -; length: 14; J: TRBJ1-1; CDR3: CASSPGTGAVGAFF; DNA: TGTGCCAGCAGCCCAGGGACAGGGGCCGTTGGAGCTTTCTTT
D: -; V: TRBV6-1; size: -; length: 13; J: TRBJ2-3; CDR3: CASSDGGLRTQYF; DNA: TGTGCCAGCAGTGATGGGGGCCTACGGACGCAGTATTTT
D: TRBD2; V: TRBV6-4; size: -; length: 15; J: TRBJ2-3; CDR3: CASSDSGGGTDTQYF; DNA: TGTGCCAGCAGTGATAGCGGGGGGGGCACAGATACGCAGTATTTT
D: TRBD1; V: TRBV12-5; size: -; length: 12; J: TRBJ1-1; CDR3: CASRQGNTEAFF; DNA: TGTGCTAGCCGACAGGGGAACACTGAAGCTTTCTTT
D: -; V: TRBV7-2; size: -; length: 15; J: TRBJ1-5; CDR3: CASSLAIAGNQPQHF; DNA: TGTGCCAGCAGCTTAGCGATCGCGGGCAATCAGCCCCAGCATTTT
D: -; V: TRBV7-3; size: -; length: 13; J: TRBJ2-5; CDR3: CASSSYNQETQYF; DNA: TGTGCCAGCAGCTCCTACAACCAAGAGACCCAGTACTTC
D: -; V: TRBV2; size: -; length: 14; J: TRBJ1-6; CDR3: CASSRTAYNSPLHF; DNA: TGTGCCAGCAGTCGGACAGCCTATAATTCACCCCTCCACTTT
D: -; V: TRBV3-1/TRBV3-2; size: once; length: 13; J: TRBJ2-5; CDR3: CASSQAGQETQYF; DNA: TGTGCCAGCAGCCAAGCGGGGCAAGAGACCCAGTACTTC
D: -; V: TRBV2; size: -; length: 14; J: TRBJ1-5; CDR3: CASSETALNQPQHF; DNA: TGTGCCAGCAGTGAGACGGCGTTAAATCAGCCCCAGCATTTT
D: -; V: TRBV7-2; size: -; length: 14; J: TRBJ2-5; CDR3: CASSLWGAQETQYF; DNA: TGTGCCAGCAGCTTATGGGGGGCCCAAGAGACCCAGTACTTC
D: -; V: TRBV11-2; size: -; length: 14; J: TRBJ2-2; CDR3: CASSPQGNTGELFF; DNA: TGTGCCAGCAGCCCCCAGGGGAACACCGGGGAGCTGTTTTTT
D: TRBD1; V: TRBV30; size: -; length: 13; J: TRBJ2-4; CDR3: CAWGGGQGNIQYF; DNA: TGTGCCTGGGGCGGAGGACAGGGAAACATTCAGTACTTC
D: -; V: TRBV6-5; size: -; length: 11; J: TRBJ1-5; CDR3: CASGAGKPQHF; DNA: TGTGCCAGCGGGGCTGGCAAGCCCCAGCATTTT
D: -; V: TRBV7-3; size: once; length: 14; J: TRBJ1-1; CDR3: CASSSLGVNTEAFF; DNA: TGTGCCAGCAGCTCTCTTGGCGTGAACACTGAAGCTTTCTTT
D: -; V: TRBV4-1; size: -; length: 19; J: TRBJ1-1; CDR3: CASSLEVRGLAPTNTEAFF; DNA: TGCGCCAGCAGCCTCGAGGTCCGGGGGCTAGCTCCAACGAACACTGAAGCTTTCTTT
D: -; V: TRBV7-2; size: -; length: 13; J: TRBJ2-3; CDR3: CASSLDYGDTQYF; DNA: TGTGCCAGCAGCTTGGACTATGGCGATACGCAGTATTTT
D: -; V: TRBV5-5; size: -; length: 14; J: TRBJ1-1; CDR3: CASSRTGQNTEAFF; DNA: TGTGCCAGCAGCCGGACGGGACAGAACACTGAAGCTTTCTTT
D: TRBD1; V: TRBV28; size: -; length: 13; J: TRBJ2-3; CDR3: CASSPGQGDTQYF; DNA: TGTGCCAGCAGCCCTGGACAGGGCGATACGCAGTATTTT